This entry lists 20 T cell receptor beta chains sequenced from one sample in a study of T-cell memory formation after mild COVID-19. From the 5' RACE reads, TCRdb called clonotypes with MiXCR, one entry per CDR3 protein. The table lists 150,000 to 200,000 distinct CDR3 sequences, around a third of them singletons, with around 12% in the top ten. Material for sequencing was PBMCs or a T cell subset sorted from them (not recorded which). The receptor source for this set is an adult woman who had mild COVID-19 (a few samples of this study predate the infection). Cell type and time point are not known.

There are a few counts of this clonotype. V usage is TRBV4-3 and J usage is TRBJ2-4; D possibly corresponds to TRBD1 (5 bases). With 0 bases removed from V and 8 bases from J, the gap between germline ends came to 14 bases. The CDR3 has 15 amino acids. CDR1 is LGHNA, CDR2 YSLEER, per germline. The CDR3 DNA reads TGCGCCAGCAGCCAAGATCCGGACATGGACGACATTCAGTACTTC. Amino acid sequence: CASSQDPDMDDIQYF.

This clonotype was seen at least ten times. The V call is TRBV3-1, the J call TRBJ1-6; possibly TRBD1 for D (6 bases). The CDR3 runs to 17 residues. With 1 base removed from V and 7 bases from J, the gap between germline ends came to 17 bases. Germline V gene data show CDR1 as LGHDT and CDR2 as YNNKEL (reference sequence). The CDR3 spells CASSQAASRGSNSPLHF. In nucleotides, the CDR3 is TGTGCCAGCAGCCAAGCGGCCAGCAGGGGATCGAATTCACCCCTCCACTTT.

J is TRBJ1-1 and V is TRBV12-3 or TRBV12-4, with no clear D. The CDR3 extends over 14 amino acids. V was pared by 2 bases and J by 3 bases, with 10 bases between. The CDR3 is CASSLQEVHTEAFF. For the CDR3, the DNA is TGTGCCAGCAGTTTACAGGAAGTTCACACTGAAGCTTTCTTT.

This clonotype was detected only a few times. This chain links TRBV29-1 with TRBJ2-6; TRBD1 is a possible D gene (7 bases). This CDR3 region has 22 residues. Germline CDR1 is SQVTM and CDR2 is ANQGSEA. Deletions cut 0 bases from V and 0 bases from J, with 27 bases between. This chain's CDR3 is CSVEDWVGGGVLRCSGANVLTF. The CDR3 DNA sequence: TGCAGCGTTGAAGATTGGGTTGGAGGGGGCGTCTTAAGGTGCTCTGGGGCCAACGTCCTGACTTTC.

The J gene is TRBJ2-1, the V gene TRBV5-1, with D possibly being TRBD2 (5 bases). This CDR3 is 15 amino acids long. Germline loops: CDR1 SGHRS, CDR2 YFSETQ. V shed 3 bases and J shed 2 bases, with 12 bases lying between them. The CDR3, as DNA: TGCGCCAGCAGCTGGACGAGCGGAGCCTACAATGAGCAGTTCTTC. This gives the protein CASSWTSGAYNEQFF.

The chain employs TRBV12-3 or TRBV12-4 and TRBJ2-7, with D possibly being TRBD1 or TRBD2 (5 bases each). With 6 bases removed from V and 9 bases from J, the gap between germline ends came to 15 bases. The CDR3 loop spans 12 amino acids. The CDR3 nucleotides are TGTGCCAGCAGACTCCGGGACGCAGGGCAGTACTTC. The encoded protein is CASRLRDAGQYF.

The chain uses TRBV30 and TRBJ2-3; D is uncertain. CDR1 is GTSNPN and CDR2 is SVGIG in the germline V gene (reference sequence). The CDR3 is made up of 13 amino acids. V lost 4 bases, J lost 4 bases, and 12 bases lay in between. The chain's CDR3 is CAWNRVKPDTQYF. CDR3 sequence (DNA): TGTGCCTGGAATAGGGTTAAACCAGATACGCAGTATTTT. The whole variable domain, filled in from reference TRBV30 and TRBJ2-3, reads SQTIHQWPATLVQPVGSPLSLECTVEGTSNPNLYWYRQAAGRGLQLLFYSVGIGQISSEVPQNLSASRPQDRQFILSSKKLLLSDSGFYLCAWNRVKPDTQYFGPGTRLTVL.

The V gene is TRBV5-1, the J gene TRBJ2-7; D may be TRBD2 (5 bases). This CDR3 region has 14 residues. The V end lost 0 bases, the J end lost 2 bases, and 9 bases lay between the germline ends. The germline V gene encodes CDR1 SGHRS and CDR2 YFSETQ. The CDR3, as DNA: TGCGCCAGCAGCTTGGTAGTAGCGCCCTACGAGCAGTACTTC. Translated, it gives CASSLVVAPYEQYF.

The chain is built from TRBV29-1 and TRBJ1-2; 8 positions agree with TRBD1. V was pared by 6 bases and J by 3 bases, with 9 bases of the junction left unmatched. The CDR3 loop spans 14 amino acids. CDR1 is SQVTM, CDR2 ANQGSEA, per germline. CDR3 loop: CSVGPGGSDYGYTF. CDR3 sequence (DNA): TGCAGCGTCGGCCCAGGGGGCTCGGACTATGGCTACACCTTC. The full variable domain, its missing parts supplied by reference TRBV29-1 and TRBJ1-2, is SAVISQKPSRDICQRGTSLTIQCQVDSQVTMMFWYRQQPGQSLTLIATANQGSEATYESGFVIDKFPISRPNLTFSTLTVSNMSPEDSSIYLCSVGPGGSDYGYTFGSGTRLTVV.

This clonotype was found a few times. The gene calls are TRBV9 and TRBJ2-1; D perhaps matches TRBD1 (5 bases). The CDR3 extends over 14 amino acids. V was cut by 3 bases and J by 3 bases, with 10 bases left in between. The germline gives CDR1 SGDLS, CDR2 YYNGEE. The CDR3 DNA reads TGTGCCAGCAGCGAGTTGACAGACTACAATGAGCAGTTCTTC. Its translation: CASSELTDYNEQFF.

The chain has TRBV5-1 and TRBJ2-7, with TRBD1 as a possible D gene (6 bases). Trimming cost V 4 bases and J 3 bases, with 17 bases left between them. The CDR3 extends over 15 amino acids. Germline V gene data show CDR1 as SGHRS and CDR2 as YFSETQ. For the CDR3, the DNA is TGCGCCAGCAGCCTGACGGCTGGACAGCTCTACGAGCAGTACTTC. This codes for CASSLTAGQLYEQYF.

In its sample, this clonotype was seen a few times. V gene TRBV2 combines with J gene TRBJ2-1; D uncertain. Deletions cut 4 bases from V and 16 bases from J, with 5 bases between. Germline assignment: CDR1 SNHLY and CDR2 FYNNEI. The CDR3 loop spans 8 amino acids. Written as DNA, the CDR3 is TGTGCCAGCAGTGGTGTATTCTTC. Protein: CASSGVFF.

The chain combines TRBV5-6 with TRBJ2-4; 8 bases agree with TRBD2. This CDR3 contains 13 residues. With V trimmed by 4 bases and J by 5 bases, 2 bases remained unmatched. Germline CDR1 is SGHDT and CDR2 is YYEEEE. The chain's CDR3 is CASSPGLENIQYF. DNA for the CDR3: TGTGCCAGCAGCCCGGGACTAGAAAACATTCAGTACTTC.

The chain uses TRBV5-6 and TRBJ2-7; 7 bases agree with TRBD1. From germline, CDR1 is SGHDT and CDR2 YYEEEE. J gave up 5 bases and V 1 base, and 9 bases lay outside the gene matches. The length of the CDR3 is 15 residues. This chain's CDR3 is CASSLNMGTADEQYF. Here the CDR3 DNA reads TGTGCCAGCAGCTTGAATATGGGGACAGCTGACGAGCAGTACTTC.

This clonotype was observed once. The chain joins TRBV25-1 to TRBJ2-2; tentative D call: TRBD2 (6 bases). The V gene lost 4 bases and the J gene lost 3 bases, with 15 bases spanning the gap. CDR1 and CDR2 from the germline V gene are MGHDK and SYGVNS. The CDR3 runs to 16 residues. CDR3 amino acids: CASSALRGRDTGELFF. The CDR3 region has the DNA TGTGCCAGCAGTGCATTGCGGGGCAGGGACACCGGGGAGCTGTTTTTT.

About this clonotype: A junction end diverges from the germline sequence, so it may reflect a read error. J is TRBJ2-4 and V is TRBV11-2; D gene ambiguous. Germline assignment: CDR1 SGHAT and CDR2 FQNNGV. This CDR3 is built from 14 residues. The CDR3 DNA reads as TGTGCCAGCAGCCTAGAGACGGTTGGAAACATTCAGTACTTC. Residues: CASSLETVGNIQYF.

The CDR3 nucleotides are TGTGCCAGCAGCTTTCGCAATGAGCAGTTCTTC. Protein sequence: CASSFRNEQFF. The chain links TRBV7-2 to TRBJ2-1; D gene unclear. Per germline, CDR1 SGHTA and CDR2 FQGNSA. The CDR3 is 11 amino acids. V was shortened by 3 bases and J by 6 bases, with 3 bases between the two germline ends.

In its sample, this clonotype was seen a few times. The V gene is TRBV4-1, the J gene TRBJ2-6, with a weak D call TRBD1 (7 bases). From germline, CDR1 is MGHRA and CDR2 YSYEKL. The CDR3 extends over 17 amino acids. V was cut by 5 bases and J by 0 bases, with 14 bases left in between. The CDR3 bases are TGCGCCAGCAGCGGAGGGGGCCGGAGCTCTGGGGCCAACGTCCTGACTTTC. Its translation is CASSGGGRSSGANVLTF.

The table lists this clonotype with a few counts. The J gene is TRBJ1-2, the V gene TRBV12-3 or TRBV12-4; D gene unclear. The CDR3 sequence is 14 residues long. Trimming shortened V by 3 bases and J by 2 bases, and 10 bases separated the two germline ends. This CDR3 is CASSFRVSNYGYTF. The DNA for the CDR3 is TGTGCCAGCAGTTTTCGGGTGTCGAACTATGGCTACACCTTC.

The chain combines TRBV4-2 with TRBJ2-3; D is possibly TRBD2 (6 bases). Trimming left V 3 bases short and J 4 bases short, with 26 bases between. The CDR3 loop spans 19 amino acids. Germline-derived CDR1 and CDR2 are LGHNA and YNFKEQ. The CDR3 DNA is TGTGCCAGCAGCCAGGGCGGTATGCAGCTAGCGCCCCTGGCAGATACGCAGTATTTT. Its translation is CASSQGGMQLAPLADTQYF.